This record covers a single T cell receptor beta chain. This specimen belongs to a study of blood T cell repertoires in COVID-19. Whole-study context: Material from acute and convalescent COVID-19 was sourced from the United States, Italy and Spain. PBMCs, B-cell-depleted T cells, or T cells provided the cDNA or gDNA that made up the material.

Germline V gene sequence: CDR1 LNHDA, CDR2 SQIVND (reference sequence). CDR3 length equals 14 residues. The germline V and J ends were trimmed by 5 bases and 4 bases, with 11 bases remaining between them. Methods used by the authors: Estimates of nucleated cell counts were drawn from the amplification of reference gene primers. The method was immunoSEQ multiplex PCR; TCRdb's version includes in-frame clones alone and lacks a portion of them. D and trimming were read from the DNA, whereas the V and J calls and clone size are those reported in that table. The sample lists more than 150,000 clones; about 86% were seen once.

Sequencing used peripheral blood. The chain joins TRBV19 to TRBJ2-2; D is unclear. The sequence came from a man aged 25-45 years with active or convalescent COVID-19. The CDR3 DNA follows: TGTGCCAGTAGTCACGATGACTTCACCGGGGAGCTGTTTTTT. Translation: CASSHDDFTGELFF.